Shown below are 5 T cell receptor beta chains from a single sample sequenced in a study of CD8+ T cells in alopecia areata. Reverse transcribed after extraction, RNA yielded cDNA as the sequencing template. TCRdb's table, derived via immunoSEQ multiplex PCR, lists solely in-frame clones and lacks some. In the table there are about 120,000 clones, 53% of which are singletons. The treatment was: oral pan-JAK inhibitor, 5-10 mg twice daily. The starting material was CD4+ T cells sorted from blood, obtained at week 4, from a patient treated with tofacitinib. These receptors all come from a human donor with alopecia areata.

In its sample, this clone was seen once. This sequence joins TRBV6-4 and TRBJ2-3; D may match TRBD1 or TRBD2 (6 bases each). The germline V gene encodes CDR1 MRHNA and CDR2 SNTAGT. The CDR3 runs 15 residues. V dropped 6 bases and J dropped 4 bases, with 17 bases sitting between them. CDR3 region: CASSILGGSADTQYF. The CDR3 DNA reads TGTGCCAGCAGCATACTAGGGGGGAGCGCAGATACGCAGTATTTT.

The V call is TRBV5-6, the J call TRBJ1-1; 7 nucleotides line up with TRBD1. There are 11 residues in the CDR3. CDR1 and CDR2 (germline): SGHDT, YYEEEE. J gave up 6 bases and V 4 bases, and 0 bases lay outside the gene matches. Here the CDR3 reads CASSGTAEAFF. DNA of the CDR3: TGTGCCAGCAGCGGGACAGCTGAAGCTTTCTTT.

The DNA of the CDR3 is TGTGCCTGGAGGCGGGCCACCTACGAGCAGTACTTC. It yields the protein CAWRRATYEQYF. J is TRBJ2-7 and V is TRBV30; tentatively, D is TRBD2 (5 bases). The V and J ends lost 3 bases and 2 bases respectively, with 8 bases between them. The CDR3 contains 12 residues. Germline CDR1 is GTSNPN and CDR2 is SVGIG (reference sequence).

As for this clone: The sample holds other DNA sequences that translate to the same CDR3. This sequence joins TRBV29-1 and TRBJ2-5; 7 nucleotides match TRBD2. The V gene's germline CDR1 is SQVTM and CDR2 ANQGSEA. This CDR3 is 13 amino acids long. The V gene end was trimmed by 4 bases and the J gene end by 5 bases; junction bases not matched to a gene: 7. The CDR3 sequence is CSVGGRAQETQYF. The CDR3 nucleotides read TGCAGCGTTGGAGGGAGGGCCCAGGAGACCCAGTACTTC. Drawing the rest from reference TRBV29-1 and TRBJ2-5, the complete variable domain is SAVISQKPSRDICQRGTSLTIQCQVDSQVTMMFWYRQQPGQSLTLIATANQGSEATYESGFVIDKFPISRPNLTFSTLTVSNMSPEDSSIYLCSVGGRAQETQYFGPGTRLLVL.

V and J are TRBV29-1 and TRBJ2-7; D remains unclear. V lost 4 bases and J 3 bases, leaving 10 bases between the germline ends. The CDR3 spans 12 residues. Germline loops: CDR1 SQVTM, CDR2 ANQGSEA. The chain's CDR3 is CSVAPGRYEQYF. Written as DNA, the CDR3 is TGCAGCGTTGCTCCCGGTCGCTACGAGCAGTACTTC.